This TCR beta chain was identified during a study of early T cells in non-severe SARS-CoV-2 infection. There are a few counts of this clonotype. The CDR3 is 14 amino acids. Germline CDR1 LGHDT, CDR2 YNNKEL (reference sequence). Deletions cut 6 bases from V and 2 bases from J, with 14 bases between. TCRdb re-derived calls from the 5' RACE reads in MiXCR, one entry per CDR3 protein. The sample carries tens of thousands of distinct CDR3 sequences, about 11% recorded once. This sequence originates from an adult who was a healthcare worker with PCR-confirmed SARS-CoV-2 infection or an uninfected control (not recorded which). V is TRBV3-1 and J is TRBJ2-7, with D tentatively TRBD2 (6 bases). The sample in question was whole blood, obtained at baseline. This chain's CDR3 is CASRDGRGTYEQYF. In DNA, the CDR3 is TGTGCCAGCAGAGATGGACGGGGGACCTACGAGCAGTACTTC.